A single sample gave rise to the 22 T cell receptor beta chains below, sequenced in a study of neurological immune-mediated disorders. TCRdb ran MiXCR on the 5' RACE reads and lists one entry per CDR3 protein. The table has about 84,000 distinct CDR3 sequences, about 9.3% seen once. The sample taken for sequencing was PBMCs. All receptors derive from a man aged 40-49 years in good health.

This clonotype appeared many times. The chain links TRBV5-1 to TRBJ2-7; 8 bases match TRBD2. The V and J ends lost 0 bases and 4 bases, in that order; junction bases with no gene match: 3. The V gene's germline CDR1 is SGHRS and CDR2 YFSETQ. The CDR3 has 14 residues. The CDR3 sequence: CASSLGASGYEQYF. The CDR3 nucleotides read TGCGCCAGCAGCTTGGGCGCTAGCGGGTACGAGCAGTACTTC.

In its sample, this clonotype was seen a few times. This chain joins TRBV9 and TRBJ2-1; 7 bases line up with TRBD2. V lost 0 bases and J lost 6; bases outside the gene matches: 6. CDR1 SGDLS and CDR2 YYNGEE come from the germline V gene. This CDR3 contains 15 residues. CDR3 amino acids: CASSVGLAEVNEQFF. CDR3 sequence (DNA): TGTGCCAGCAGCGTAGGGCTAGCGGAGGTCAATGAGCAGTTCTTC.

There are many counts of this clonotype. This rearrangement joins TRBV3-1 to TRBJ1-1, with a tentative D call TRBD1 (6 bases). CDR3 length equals 15 residues. Trimming stripped 7 bases from V and 10 bases from J, with 25 bases between. Germline values: CDR1 LGHDT, CDR2 YNNKEL (reference sequence). DNA of the CDR3: TGTGCCAGCATCCCGAAGGGGGGGCGCGAAGGGGGAGCTTTCTTT. This gives the protein CASIPKGGREGGAFF.

This clonotype showed up many times. This rearrangement joins TRBV20-1 to TRBJ1-5; tentatively, D is TRBD1 (6 bases). Trimming shortened V by 4 bases and J by 4 bases, and 8 bases separated the two germline ends. The CDR3 runs 12 residues. The germline V gene has CDR1 DFQATT and CDR2 SNEGSKA (reference sequence). The CDR3 nucleotides read TGCAGTGCTAAACAGGGAAATCAGCCCCAGCATTTT. It is translated as CSAKQGNQPQHF.

This clonotype was recorded many times. The chain couples TRBV3-1 to TRBJ2-3, with a weak D call TRBD2 (6 bases). The V gene lost 5 bases and the J gene lost 5 bases, with 17 bases spanning the gap. This CDR3 comprises 15 residues. Germline loops: CDR1 LGHDT, CDR2 YNNKEL (reference sequence). The CDR3 loop is CASSTSSGGGDTQYF. The DNA for the CDR3 is TGTGCCAGCAGCACCAGTAGCGGTGGAGGAGATACGCAGTATTTT.

This clonotype came up many times. The chain is built from TRBV3-1 and TRBJ2-1; D is unresolved. CDR3 length equals 13 residues. Looked up from germline, CDR1 is LGHDT and CDR2 is YNNKEL (reference sequence). Trimming cost V 0 bases and J 8 bases, with 8 bases left between them. CDR3 residues: CASSQEPAYEQFF. The DNA of the CDR3 is TGTGCCAGCAGCCAAGAACCCGCCTATGAGCAGTTCTTC.

This chain uses TRBV18 with TRBJ1-3; no reliable D call. The CDR3 totals 16 residues. V was shortened by 2 bases and J by 0 bases, with 11 bases between the two germline ends. CDR1 and CDR2 from the germline V gene are KGHSH and LQKENI. CDR3: CASSPAAASSGNTIYF. The DNA for the CDR3 is TGTGCCAGCTCACCAGCGGCAGCGAGCTCTGGAAACACCATATATTTT.

This clonotype was picked up many times. The CDR3: CASSLGITTDQETQYF. The CDR3 DNA sequence: TGCGCCAGCAGCTTGGGCATTACAACCGATCAAGAGACCCAGTACTTC. The chain combines TRBV5-1 with TRBJ2-5; D gene uncertain. The CDR3 is made up of 16 amino acids. In germline, CDR1 is SGHRS, CDR2 YFSETQ. V was cut by 0 bases and J by 2 bases, with 14 bases left in between.

Many counts were recorded for this clonotype. The rearrangement uses TRBV2 and TRBJ2-7; D possibly matches TRBD1 or TRBD2 (5 bases each). Germline CDR1 reads SNHLY; CDR2 reads FYNNEI. The CDR3 consists of 14 residues. V lost 5 bases and J lost 1, with 12 bases in between. CDR3 residues: CASSPGTGSYEQYF. CDR3 sequence (DNA): TGTGCCAGCAGTCCTGGGACGGGTTCCTACGAGCAGTACTTC.

Only a few counts were recorded for this clonotype. V usage is TRBV11-2 and J usage is TRBJ2-3; D gene uncertain. CDR3 length: 15 amino acids. Looked up from germline, CDR1 is SGHAT and CDR2 is FQNNGV. Trimming took off 1 base at V and 0 bases at J, with 8 bases between the two ends. As DNA, the CDR3 is TGTGCCAGCAGCTTAGTCCCAACTAGCACAGATACGCAGTATTTT. Encoded protein: CASSLVPTSTDTQYF.

This clonotype was picked up many times. V and J are TRBV14 and TRBJ2-2, with D uncertain. V was pared by 1 base and J by 6 bases, with 15 bases between. In germline, CDR1 is SGHDN, CDR2 FVKESK. The CDR3 spans 16 residues. CDR3 sequence reads: CASSQVGSLVAGELFF. The DNA of the CDR3 is TGTGCCAGCAGCCAAGTGGGTTCCCTTGTGGCCGGGGAGCTGTTTTTT.

There are many counts of this clonotype. This chain joins TRBV18 and TRBJ2-7; D is unclear. V lost 2 bases and J lost 2, with 13 bases in between. Germline CDR1 KGHSH, CDR2 LQKENI. The CDR3 is made up of 15 amino acids. The CDR3 protein is CASSPSSGQPYEQYF. The CDR3 DNA reads TGTGCCAGCTCACCATCCTCGGGTCAGCCCTACGAGCAGTACTTC.

This clonotype was detected ten times or more. The chain is built from TRBV30 and TRBJ2-2, with D unclear. The V gene lost 7 bases and the J gene lost 0 bases, with 12 bases spanning the gap. From germline, CDR1 is GTSNPN and CDR2 SVGIG (reference sequence). The CDR3 spans 14 residues. CDR3 sequence (DNA): TGTGCCTCCCAGGCGTACGCGAACACCGGGGAGCTGTTTTTT. It encodes CASQAYANTGELFF.

This clonotype appeared many times. CDR3 in DNA: TGCAGTGCTAGACCCGACAGGGGAAGCAATCAGCCCCAGCATTTT. This encodes CSARPDRGSNQPQHF. The chain joins TRBV20-1 to TRBJ1-5; 8 bases are shared with TRBD1. Per germline, CDR1 DFQATT and CDR2 SNEGSKA (reference sequence). J gave up 1 base and V 2 bases, and 4 bases lay outside the gene matches. This CDR3 comprises 15 residues.

At least ten counts were recorded for this clonotype. CDR3 coding DNA: TGTGCCAGCTCACCCCGGGACAATGGGGCCTACGAGCAGTACTTC. Protein: CASSPRDNGAYEQYF. V and J are TRBV18 and TRBJ2-7, with D possibly matching TRBD1 (6 bases). V lost 3 bases and J 2 bases, leaving 14 bases between the germline ends. The CDR3 contains 15 residues. The germline gives CDR1 KGHSH, CDR2 LQKENI.

This clonotype showed up many times. The chain carries TRBV12-3 or TRBV12-4 and TRBJ2-3, with 10 nucleotides matching TRBD1. J lost 4 bases, V lost 6 bases, and 7 bases had no gene match. The CDR3 has 15 residues. The CDR3 coding sequence is TGTGCCAGCAGGGGAATAGGACAGGGGGCAGATACGCAGTATTTT. It specifies CASRGIGQGADTQYF.

This clonotype was counted ten times or more. The chain is built from TRBV20-1 and TRBJ2-7; maybe TRBD2 (6 bases). V lost 6 bases and J lost 1, with 19 bases in between. Germline loops: CDR1 DFQATT, CDR2 SNEGSKA (reference sequence). The CDR3 runs to 15 residues. In nucleotides, the CDR3 is TGCAGTGCGGGCGGCGGACTATACACTTCCTACGAGCAGTACTTC. Translated, it gives CSAGGGLYTSYEQYF.

This clonotype was seen many times. This rearrangement joins TRBV28 to TRBJ2-7; 7 nucleotides match TRBD2. The length of the CDR3 is 15 residues. The germline V gene has CDR1 MDHEN and CDR2 SYDVKM. V trimming: 9 bases; J trimming: 3 bases; junction bases outside the gene matches: 14. The CDR3 DNA reads as TGTGCCAGTAACGATATAGCGGGTGGGGTCTACGAGCAGTACTTC. Translated, it gives CASNDIAGGVYEQYF.

This clonotype was found many times. The genes are TRBV29-1 and TRBJ1-2; D unclear. Germline V gene data show CDR1 as SQVTM and CDR2 as ANQGSEA. V was pared by 1 base and J by 5 bases, with 8 bases between. The CDR3 loop spans 12 amino acids. CDR3 nucleotide sequence: TGCAGCGTTGAAGGAACAGCATATGGCTACACCTTC. Translation gives CSVEGTAYGYTF.

The J gene is TRBJ1-6, the V gene TRBV20-1, with 10 bases identical to TRBD1. The length of the CDR3 is 17 residues. The V and J ends lost 2 bases and 6 bases, in that order; junction bases with no gene match: 10. Germline V lookup: CDR1 DFQATT, CDR2 SNEGSKA (reference sequence). The CDR3 bases are TGCAGTGCTAGATTTACCGGGACAGGGGACAGTAATTCACCCCTCCACTTT. Amino acids: CSARFTGTGDSNSPLHF.

This clonotype has ten or more counts. The chain's CDR3 is CASSIVGGAGNQPQHF. CDR3 DNA: TGTGCCAGTAGTATTGTTGGGGGAGCAGGCAATCAGCCCCAGCATTTT. This rearrangement joins TRBV19 to TRBJ1-5; D is possibly TRBD1 (5 bases). CDR1 is LNHDA, CDR2 SQIVND, per germline (reference sequence). The germline V and J ends were trimmed by 3 bases and 2 bases, with 14 bases remaining between them. CDR3 length equals 16 residues. The entire variable domain, with the rest obtained from reference TRBV19 and TRBJ1-5, is as follows: DGGITQSPKYLFRKEGQNVTLSCEQNLNHDAMYWYRQDPGQGLRLIYYSQIVNDFQKGDIAEGYSVSREKKESFPLTVTSAQKNPTAFYLCASSIVGGAGNQPQHFGDGTRLSIL.

Concerning this clonotype: A much larger clone lies one base from this, so it may be a read error. J is TRBJ2-3 and V is TRBV3-1, with a tentative D call TRBD2 (6 bases). Germline loops: CDR1 LGHDT, CDR2 YNNKEL (reference sequence). This CDR3 is built from 16 residues. V lost 5 bases, J lost 0 bases, and 15 bases lay in between. CDR3 DNA: TGTGCCAGCAGCGCCCTATCGAGCGGGAGCACAGATACGCAGTATTTT. Translation gives CASSALSSGSTDTQYF.